This T cell receptor beta chain was obtained from a study of Ad26.COV2.S vaccination and SARS-CoV-2 variants. Trimming took 3 bases from V and 2 from J; bases not matched to a gene: 3. The CDR3 runs 15 residues. Germline lookup yields CDR1 MNHNS and CDR2 SASEGT. Profiling relied on immunoSEQ multiplex PCR, and the TCRdb table lists in-frame clones only, not all of them. The profile covers about 370,000 clones, with about 88% appearing a single time and more than 3% taken by the ten largest. This clone was detected once. Indicated treatment: about 20 received Ad26.COV2.S at low or high dose, single or two shots; about five received placebo; per-sample allocation not given. Following the first vaccine or placebo injection, samples were taken on day 63.

Sequences were derived from peripheral blood, sampled in a trial of Ad26.COV2.S vaccine versus placebo. V usage is TRBV6-1 and J usage is TRBJ2-3, with TRBD2 matching 9 bases. The sequence came from a person between 18 and 65 years old who received the Ad26.COV2.S COVID-19 vaccine or a placebo. The CDR3 region is CASSDQRGATDTQYF. CDR3 nucleotide sequence: TGTGCCAGCAGTGATCAGCGGGGGGCCACAGATACGCAGTATTTT.